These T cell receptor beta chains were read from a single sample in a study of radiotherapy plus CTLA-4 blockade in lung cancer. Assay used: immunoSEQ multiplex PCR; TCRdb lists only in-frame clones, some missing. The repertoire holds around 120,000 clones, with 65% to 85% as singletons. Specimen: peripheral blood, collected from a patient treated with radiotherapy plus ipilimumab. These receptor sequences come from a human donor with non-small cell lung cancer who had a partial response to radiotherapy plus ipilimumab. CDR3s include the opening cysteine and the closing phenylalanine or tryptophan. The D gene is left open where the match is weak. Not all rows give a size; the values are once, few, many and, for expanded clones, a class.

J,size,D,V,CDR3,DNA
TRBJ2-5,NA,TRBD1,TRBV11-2,CASSPLENRGLFETQYF,TGTGCCAGCAGCCCGCTGGAAAATAGGGGGCTGTTTGAGACCCAGTACTTC
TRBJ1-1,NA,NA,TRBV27,CASSLTGRNTEAFF,TGTGCCAGCAGTTTGACAGGACGGAACACTGAAGCTTTCTTT
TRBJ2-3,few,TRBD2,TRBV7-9,CASSLTSGATDTQYF,TGTGCCAGCAGCTTGACTAGCGGGGCCACAGATACGCAGTATTTT
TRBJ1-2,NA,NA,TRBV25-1,CASSATGNYGYTF,TGTGCCAGCAGTGCTACAGGGAACTATGGCTACACCTTC
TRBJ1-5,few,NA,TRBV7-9,CASSLESRQPQHF,TGTGCCAGCAGCTTAGAATCTCGGCAGCCCCAGCATTTT
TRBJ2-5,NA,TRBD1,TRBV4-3,CASSQGTGGLAQYF,TGCGCCAGCAGCCAAGGGACAGGGGGATTGGCCCAGTACTTC
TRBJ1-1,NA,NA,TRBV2,CASSAGQTNTEAFF,TGTGCCAGCAGCGCAGGACAGACGAACACTGAAGCTTTCTTT
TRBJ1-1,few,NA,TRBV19,CASSPGIGAFF,TGTGCCAGCAGCCCGGGGATCGGGGCTTTCTTT
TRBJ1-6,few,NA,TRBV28,CASSLLFQGTNSPLHF,TGTGCCAGCAGTCTACTTTTCCAGGGGACCAATTCACCCCTCCACTTT
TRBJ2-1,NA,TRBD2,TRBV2,CASSGGASGSNEQFF,TGTGCCAGCAGTGGCGGGGCTAGCGGATCCAATGAGCAGTTCTTC
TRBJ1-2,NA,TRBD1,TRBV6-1,CASTRDRGNYGYTF,TGTGCCAGCACAAGGGACAGGGGCAACTATGGCTACACCTTC
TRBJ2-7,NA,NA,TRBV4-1,CASSQGVYDYEQYF,TGCGCCAGCAGCCAAGGCGTGTATGACTACGAGCAGTACTTC
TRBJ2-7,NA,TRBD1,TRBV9,CASSPQTGIPYEQYF,TGTGCCAGCAGCCCACAGACAGGGATACCCTACGAGCAGTACTTC
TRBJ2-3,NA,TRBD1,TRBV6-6,CASSYGDRDSTDTQYF,TGTGCCAGCAGTTACGGTGACAGGGATAGCACAGATACGCAGTATTTT
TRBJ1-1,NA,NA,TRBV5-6,CASSLIGGDGTEAFF,TGTGCCAGCAGCTTGATCGGAGGGGATGGCACTGAAGCTTTCTTT
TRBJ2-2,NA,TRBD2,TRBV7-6,CASKFRGSVTGELFF,TGTGCCAGCAAGTTTCGCGGGAGTGTAACCGGGGAGCTGTTTTTT
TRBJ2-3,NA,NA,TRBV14,CASSPTRDTQYF,TGTGCCAGCAGTCCAACTCGGGATACGCAGTATTTT
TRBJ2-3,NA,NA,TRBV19,CASSTQRYSGSAQYF,TGTGCCAGTAGTACCCAGCGATATTCCGGGAGTGCGCAGTATTTT
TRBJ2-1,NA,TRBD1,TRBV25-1,CASSPSPGTGHDNEQFF,TGTGCCAGCAGTCCATCGCCCGGGACAGGTCATGACAATGAGCAGTTCTTC
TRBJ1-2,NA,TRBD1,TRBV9,CASSVVEVRTGGGYTF,TGTGCCAGCAGCGTAGTTGAAGTGCGAACAGGGGGCGGCTACACCTTC
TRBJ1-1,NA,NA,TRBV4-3,CASSRTRTVGEAFF,TGCGCCAGCAGCCGGACCAGGACAGTAGGTGAAGCTTTCTTT
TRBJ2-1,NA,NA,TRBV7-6,CASSLDQGPQFF,TGTGCCAGCAGCTTAGATCAGGGGCCGCAGTTCTTC
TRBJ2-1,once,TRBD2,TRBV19,CASRRAGGPSEQFF,TGTGCCAGTAGGAGGGCGGGAGGGCCCTCTGAGCAGTTCTTC
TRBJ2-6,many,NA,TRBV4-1,CASSPQGSGANVLTF,TGCGCCAGCAGTCCCCAGGGATCCGGGGCCAACGTCCTGACTTTC
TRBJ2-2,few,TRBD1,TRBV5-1,CASSWGTENTGELFF,TGCGCCAGCAGCTGGGGGACAGAGAACACCGGGGAGCTGTTTTTT
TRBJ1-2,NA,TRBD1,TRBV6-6,CASNQGQGARGYTF,TGTGCCAGTAACCAGGGACAGGGGGCGCGTGGCTACACCTTC
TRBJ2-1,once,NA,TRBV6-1,CASRVADSYNEQFF,TGTGCCAGCAGGGTAGCGGACTCCTACAATGAGCAGTTCTTC
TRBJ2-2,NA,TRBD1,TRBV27,CAISPSGQGVGTGELFF,TGTGCCATTTCCCCGTCGGGACAGGGGGTGGGGACCGGGGAGCTGTTTTTT
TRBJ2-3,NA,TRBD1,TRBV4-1,CASSHPPGTDSTDTQYF,TGCGCCAGCAGCCATCCGCCGGGGACAGACAGCACAGATACGCAGTATTTT
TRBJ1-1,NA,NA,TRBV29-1,CSVGDLNAFF,TGCAGCGTTGGGGACTTGAACGCTTTCTTT
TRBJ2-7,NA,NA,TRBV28,CASSLGLGRYEQYF,TGTGCCAGCAGTTTAGGTCTTGGCCGCTACGAGCAGTACTTC
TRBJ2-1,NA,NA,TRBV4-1,CASSHTYNEQFF,TGCGCCAGCAGCCACACATACAATGAGCAGTTCTTC
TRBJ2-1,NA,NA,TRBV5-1,CASSLVPYSNNEQFF,TGCGCCAGCAGCTTGGTACCCTACTCCAACAATGAGCAGTTCTTC
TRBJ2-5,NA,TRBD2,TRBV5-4,CASSLVVGTKYQETQYF,TGTGCCAGCAGCTTGGTCGTGGGGACTAAGTACCAAGAGACCCAGTACTTC
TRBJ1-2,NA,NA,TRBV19,CASSEIREWYGYTF,TGTGCCAGTAGTGAAATACGGGAGTGGTATGGCTACACCTTC
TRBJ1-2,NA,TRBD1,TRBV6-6,CASSYVGGDFYGYTF,TGTGCCAGCAGTTATGTAGGGGGCGACTTCTATGGCTACACCTTC
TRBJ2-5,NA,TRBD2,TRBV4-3,CASSQDRSGTSVETQYF,TGCGCCAGCAGCCAAGATCGGTCCGGGACTAGTGTGGAGACCCAGTACTTC
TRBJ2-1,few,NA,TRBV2,CASSYNNEQFF,TGTGCCAGCAGTTATAACAATGAGCAGTTCTTC
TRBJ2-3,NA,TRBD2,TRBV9,CASSAQLAGTDTQYF,TGTGCCAGCAGCGCGCAACTAGCGGGAACAGATACGCAATATTTT
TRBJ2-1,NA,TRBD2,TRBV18,CASSLSGEGEQFF,TGTGCCAGCTCACTATCTGGGGAGGGTGAGCAGTTCTTC
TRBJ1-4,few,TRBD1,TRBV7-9,CASSRSRGPNEKLFF,TGTGCCAGCAGCCGATCCAGGGGGCCCAATGAAAAACTGTTTTTT
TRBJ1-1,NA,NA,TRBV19,CASSTKMNTEAFF,TGTGCCAGTAGCACAAAGATGAACACTGAAGCTTTCTTT
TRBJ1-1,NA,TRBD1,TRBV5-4,CASSLGRGTGLEAFF,TGTGCCAGCAGCTTGGGACGGGGGACAGGCCTTGAGGCTTTCTTT
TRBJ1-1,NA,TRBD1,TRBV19,CASSPAGGGNTEAFF,TGTGCCAGTAGTCCCGCAGGGGGAGGTAACACTGAAGCTTTCTTT
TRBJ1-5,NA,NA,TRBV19,CASSTNRAQYSNQPQHF,TGTGCCAGTAGTACCAACAGGGCTCAATATAGCAATCAGCCCCAGCATTTT
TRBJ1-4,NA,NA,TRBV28,CASRHRDGAIEKLFF,TGTGCCAGCAGGCACAGGGACGGGGCAATAGAAAAACTGTTTTTT
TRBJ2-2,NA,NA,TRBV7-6,CASSHGIYTGELFF,TGTGCCAGCAGCCACGGGATCTACACCGGGGAGCTGTTTTTT
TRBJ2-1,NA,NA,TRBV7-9,CASSLIRDNEQFF,TGTGCCAGCAGCTTAATACGGGACAATGAGCAGTTCTTC
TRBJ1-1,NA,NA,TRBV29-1,CSVEDGGNTEAFF,TGCAGCGTTGAGGACGGGGGTAACACTGAAGCTTTCTTT
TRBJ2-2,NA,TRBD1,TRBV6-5,CASSAYRGRTGELFF,TGTGCCAGCAGTGCGTACAGGGGGCGCACCGGGGAGCTGTTTTTT
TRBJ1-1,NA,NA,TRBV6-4,CASSDRVGQGEAFF,TGTGCCAGCAGTGACCGGGTCGGTCAGGGTGAAGCTTTCTTT
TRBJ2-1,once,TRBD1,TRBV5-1,CASSGLGTGGHRRQFF,TGCGCCAGCAGCGGGTTAGGGACAGGGGGACACCGAAGGCAGTTCTTC
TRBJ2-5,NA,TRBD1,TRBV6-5,CASSSWPDRAGETQYF,TGTGCCAGCAGTTCTTGGCCGGACAGGGCGGGAGAGACCCAGTACTTC
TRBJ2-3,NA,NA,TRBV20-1,CSASDSYTQYF,TGCAGTGCTAGTGACAGCTATACGCAGTATTTT
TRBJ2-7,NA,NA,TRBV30,CAWSTGLYLPYF,TGTGCCTGGAGTACGGGACTTTACCTTCCCTACTTC
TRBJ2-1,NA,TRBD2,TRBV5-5,CASSGTSGRSYNEQFF,TGTGCCAGCAGCGGGACTAGCGGGAGATCCTACAATGAGCAGTTCTTC
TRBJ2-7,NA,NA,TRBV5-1,CASSPGREGDEQYF,TGCGCCAGCAGCCCGGGGAGGGAGGGGGACGAGCAGTACTTC
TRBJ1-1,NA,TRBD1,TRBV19,CASSFGQGAMVTEAFF,TGTGCCAGTAGTTTCGGACAGGGGGCGATGGTTACTGAAGCTTTCTTT
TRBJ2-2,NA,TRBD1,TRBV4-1,CASSLRDRDNTGELFF,TGCGCCAGCAGCCTACGAGACAGGGATAACACCGGGGAGCTGTTTTTT
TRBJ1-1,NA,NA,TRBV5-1,CASSSGGGLNTEAFF,TGCGCCAGCAGCTCCGGGGGGGGGCTGAACACTGAAGCTTTCTTT